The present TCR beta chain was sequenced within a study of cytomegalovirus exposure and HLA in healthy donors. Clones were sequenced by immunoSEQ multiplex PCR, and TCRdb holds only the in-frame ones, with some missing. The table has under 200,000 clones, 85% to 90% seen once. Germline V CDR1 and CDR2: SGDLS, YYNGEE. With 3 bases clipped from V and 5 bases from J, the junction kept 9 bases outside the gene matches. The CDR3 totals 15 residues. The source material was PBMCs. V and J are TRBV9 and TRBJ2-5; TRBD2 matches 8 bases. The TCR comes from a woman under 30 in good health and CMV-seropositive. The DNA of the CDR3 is TGTGCCAGCAGCGAAGGGAGCGGGAGTCTGGAGACCCAGTACTTC. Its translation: CASSEGSGSLETQYF.